Shown below are 18 T cell receptor beta chains from a single sample sequenced in a study of T-cell memory formation after mild COVID-19. TCRdb re-called the 5' RACE reads through MiXCR, storing one row per CDR3 protein. This sample has 300,000 to 400,000 distinct CDR3 sequences, with roughly an eighth found just once. The sample was PBMCs or a T cell subset sorted from them (not recorded which). The receptor source for this set is a man aged 18 to 29 who had mild COVID-19 (a few samples of this study predate the infection). Cell type and time point are not known.

This chain uses TRBV6-5 with TRBJ2-7, with 11 bases lining up with TRBD2. With 5 bases clipped from V and 6 bases from J, the junction kept 9 bases outside the gene matches. This CDR3 region has 15 residues. Germline V gives CDR1 MNHEY, CDR2 SVGAGI. In nucleotides, the CDR3 is TGTGCCAGCAGTCCCAGTAGCGGGGGGGCCTTCGAGCAGTACTTC. Translating it yields CASSPSSGGAFEQYF.

This clonotype showed up just a few times. V gene TRBV12-5 combines with J gene TRBJ2-5; D possibly corresponds to TRBD2 (7 bases). Germline V CDR1 and CDR2: LGHNT, FRNRAP. The CDR3 has 14 amino acids. Trimming removed 7 bases at V and 3 bases at J, with 15 bases between. The CDR3 sequence is CASALGGGEETQYF. The CDR3 region has the DNA TGTGCTAGTGCCCTGGGAGGGGGGGAAGAGACCCAGTACTTC.

The chain has TRBV2 and TRBJ2-3; D possibly uses TRBD1 or TRBD2 (5 bases each). The CDR3 totals 12 residues. The V and J ends lost 8 bases and 8 bases respectively, with 14 bases between them. CDR1 is SNHLY and CDR2 is FYNNEI in the germline V gene. The DNA of the CDR3 is TGTGCCAGCGGGACCCCTCAAGGTACGCAGTATTTT. This gives the protein CASGTPQGTQYF.

The chain carries TRBV13 and TRBJ2-1, with no clear D. V was shortened by 5 bases and J by 0 bases, with 11 bases between the two germline ends. The CDR3 runs 15 residues. CDR1 is PRHDT and CDR2 is FYEKMQ in the germline V gene (reference sequence). The CDR3 region is CASSIGTSSYNEQFF. CDR3 in DNA: TGTGCCAGCAGCATTGGAACGAGCTCCTACAATGAGCAGTTCTTC.

The chain joins TRBV10-3 to TRBJ2-5; TRBD1 matches at 12 bases. The length of the CDR3 is 15 residues. Losses at the gene ends were 11 bases for V and 2 bases for J; bases not matched to a gene: 9. In germline, CDR1 is ENHRY, CDR2 SYGVKD. The CDR3 coding sequence is TGTGCCTCCGGGGGACAGGGGGCAGGTCAAGAGACCCAGTACTTC. Its protein product is CASGGQGAGQETQYF.

Comments on this clonotype: Compared with germline, one end of the junction differs, possibly owing to a read error. The chain recombines TRBV10-3 with TRBJ2-2; possibly TRBD2 for D (5 bases). The germline V gene encodes CDR1 ENHRY and CDR2 SYGVKD. This CDR3 region has 13 residues. CDR3 amino acids: CAIKKLETTGELF. The DNA of the CDR3 is TGTGCCATCAAGAAACTAGAGACCACCGGGGAGCTGTTT.

This clonotype was detected many times. The gene calls are TRBV7-2 and TRBJ2-3; D is possibly TRBD1 or TRBD2 (6 bases each). V gave up 6 bases and J gave up 4 bases, with 14 bases separating them. Germline CDR1 reads SGHTA; CDR2 reads FQGNSA. CDR3 length: 14 amino acids. The CDR3 DNA reads as TGTGCCAGCAGTCCGGGGGCAGGGGCAGATACGCAGTATTTT. Amino acids: CASSPGAGADTQYF.

The sample holds a few counts of this clonotype. The chain employs TRBV11-2 and TRBJ2-5; D is uncertain. The germline gives CDR1 SGHAT, CDR2 FQNNGV. The CDR3 has 17 residues. V gave up 5 bases and J gave up 0 bases, with 19 bases separating them. DNA of the CDR3: TGTGCCAGCAGCCCCAAGCCTAGGGTTTGGTACCAAGAGACCCAGTACTTC. Residues: CASSPKPRVWYQETQYF.

This clonotype came up many times. V is TRBV4-1 and J is TRBJ1-2; tentative D call: TRBD1 (6 bases). The CDR3 spans 14 residues. Trimming shortened V by 0 bases and J by 5 bases, and 10 bases separated the two germline ends. Germline CDR1 is MGHRA and CDR2 is YSYEKL. CDR3 in amino acids: CASSQDRTAYGYTF. The CDR3 coding sequence is TGCGCCAGCAGCCAAGATCGGACAGCTTATGGCTACACCTTC.

The chain has TRBV4-2 and TRBJ1-2; D is possibly TRBD1 (6 bases). Trimming stripped 2 bases from V and 2 bases from J, with 9 bases between. Germline V gives CDR1 LGHNA, CDR2 YNFKEQ. The CDR3 has 14 amino acids. Here the CDR3 DNA reads TGTGCCAGCAGCCAATCCACAGGGAACTATGGCTACACCTTC. Its protein product is CASSQSTGNYGYTF.

This clonotype has ten or more counts. The chain carries TRBV5-1 and TRBJ2-2; maybe TRBD2 (6 bases). This CDR3 comprises 14 residues. Trimming left V 7 bases short and J 2 bases short, with 12 bases between. Germline assignment: CDR1 SGHRS and CDR2 YFSETQ. The CDR3 reads CASHGGVNTGELFF. CDR3 nucleotides: TGCGCCAGCCACGGGGGTGTTAACACCGGGGAGCTGTTTTTT. The full variable domain, rest sourced from reference TRBV5-1 and TRBJ2-2, is KAGVTQTPRYLIKTRGQQVTLSCSPISGHRSVSWYQQTPGQGLQFLFEYFSETQRNKGNFPGRFSGRQFSNSRSEMNVSTLELGDSALYLCASHGGVNTGELFFGEGSRLTVL.

This clonotype was counted many times. The rearrangement joins TRBV7-2 to TRBJ2-3; D is uncertain. This CDR3 spans 14 amino acids. Germline loops: CDR1 SGHTA, CDR2 FQGNSA. V was trimmed by 0 bases and J by 2 bases, leaving 6 bases between them. This chain's CDR3 is CASSLAGYTDTQYF. CDR3 DNA: TGTGCCAGCAGCTTAGCTGGTTACACAGATACGCAGTATTTT. Variable domain in full (rest from reference TRBV7-2 and TRBJ2-3): GAGVSQSPSNKVTEKGKDVELRCDPISGHTALYWYRQSLGQGLEFLIYFQGNSAPDKSGLPSDRFSAERTGGSVSTLTIQRTQQEDSAVYLCASSLAGYTDTQYFGPGTRLTVL.

In this sample, this clonotype turned up a few times. J is TRBJ2-7 and V is TRBV20-1; a possible D gene is TRBD2 (6 bases). Trimming removed 4 bases at V and 0 bases at J, with 13 bases between. This CDR3 comprises 14 residues. Germline V lookup: CDR1 DFQATT, CDR2 SNEGSKA (reference sequence). CDR3 nucleotide sequence: TGCAGTGCTATGGGGACTTCCAGCTCCTACGAGCAGTACTTC. This translates into CSAMGTSSSYEQYF.

The rearrangement joins TRBV7-2 to TRBJ2-7; D gene ambiguous. This CDR3 is 13 amino acids long. CDR1 is SGHTA, CDR2 FQGNSA, per germline. V lost 3 bases, J lost 2 bases, and 8 bases lay in between. The CDR3 sequence: CASSFTATYEQYV. The CDR3, as DNA: TGTGCCAGCAGCTTTACTGCTACCTACGAGCAGTACGTC.

V usage is TRBV12-3 or TRBV12-4 and J usage is TRBJ2-7; possible D gene TRBD1, 6 bases. The germline V and J ends were trimmed by 6 bases and 2 bases, with 17 bases remaining between them. The CDR3 totals 15 residues. CDR3 residues: CASSTRVGGAYEQYF. CDR3 coding DNA: TGTGCCAGCAGCACTCGGGTTGGGGGCGCCTACGAGCAGTACTTC.

This clonotype was counted a few times. The genes are TRBV7-9 and TRBJ1-2; D is possibly TRBD1 (5 bases). The CDR3 has 15 amino acids. Germline CDR1 SEHNR, CDR2 FQNEAQ (reference sequence). Between the trimmed V and J ends, which lost 4 bases and 6 bases, there was a span of 18 bases. The CDR3 DNA follows: TGTGCCAGCAGCTGGGGGGACTTTTTCGGGGATGGCTACACCTTC. Its protein is CASSWGDFFGDGYTF.

The chain couples TRBV7-6 to TRBJ2-5, with 14 bases identical to TRBD2. Trimming at V came to 5 bases and at J to 2 bases, leaving 4 bases not matched to a gene. Germline V gene data show CDR1 as SGHVS and CDR2 as FNYEAQ. CDR3 length: 16 amino acids. The CDR3 reads CASSLWTSGGQETQYF. The DNA for the CDR3 is TGTGCCAGCAGCCTTTGGACTAGCGGGGGGCAAGAGACCCAGTACTTC.

This clonotype was counted between two and nine times. V gene TRBV18 combines with J gene TRBJ1-5, with TRBD1 as a possible D gene (6 bases). From germline, CDR1 is KGHSH and CDR2 LQKENI. The CDR3 extends over 15 amino acids. V was shortened by 6 bases and J by 5 bases, with 17 bases between the two germline ends. The CDR3: CASSTSGQQHQPQHF. The CDR3 region has the DNA TGTGCCAGCTCGACCAGTGGACAGCAGCATCAGCCCCAGCATTTT.